This passage covers 28 T cell receptor beta chains from one sample sequenced in a study of shared clonotypes between healthy human individuals. Sequencing used immunoSEQ multiplex PCR; TCRdb keeps in-frame clones, though not all of them. The table lists about 2 million clones, roughly 94% of them singletons. Sequencing was done on a sample of naive CD4+ T cells sorted from blood. Sample subset: CD45RA+ positively selected. These receptors all come from a man younger than 30 in good health.

Notes on this clone: This may stem from a read error, because a much larger clone lies one nucleotide away. At the DNA level, this CDR3 is encoded by other sequences in the same sample as well. The chain carries TRBV7-2 and TRBJ2-5, with no clear D. CDR3 length: 11 residues. Trimming cost V 5 bases and J 1 base, with 2 bases left between them. The germline V gene encodes CDR1 SGHTA and CDR2 FQGNSA. DNA for the CDR3: TGTGCCAGCAGCCTCCAAGAGACCCAGTACTTC. Its translation: CASSLQETQYF.

V gene TRBV2 combines with J gene TRBJ2-2; unclear D gene. Deletions cut 8 bases from V and 1 base from J, with 5 bases between. The CDR3 is 12 residues long. The germline gives CDR1 SNHLY, CDR2 FYNNEI. CDR3 sequence: CASQLNTGELFF. CDR3 bases: TGTGCCAGCCAGCTGAACACCGGGGAGCTGTTTTTT.

About this clone: One base away lies a much larger clone, so this may be a sequencing read error. The chain combines TRBV18 with TRBJ1-1; D call uncertain. V was trimmed by 2 bases and J by 2 bases, leaving 12 bases between them. The CDR3 spans 15 residues. In germline, CDR1 is KGHSH, CDR2 LQKENI. CDR3 DNA: TGTGCCAGCTCACCAGATCGAGCACCTAACACTGAAGCTTTCTTT. Amino acids: CASSPDRAPNTEAFF.

Comments on this clone: A much more abundant neighbour one base away suggests this may be a read error. The rearrangement links TRBV7-9 to TRBJ1-5; D unresolved. The germline CDR1 and CDR2 sequences are SEHNR and FQNEAQ (reference sequence). With 5 bases removed from V and 2 bases from J, the gap between germline ends came to 10 bases. The CDR3 covers 14 residues. CDR3 coding DNA: TGTGCCAGCAGCCCCCTCGGGGGCAATCAGCCCCAGCATTTT. Amino acid sequence: CASSPLGGNQPQHF.

V and J are TRBV2 and TRBJ2-7; 12 bases fit TRBD2. The CDR3 spans 16 residues. Germline V lookup: CDR1 SNHLY, CDR2 FYNNEI. The junction had 6 bases not matched to a gene; V was cut back by 3 bases and J by 3 bases. The chain's CDR3 is CASSDSLTSGGYEQYF. CDR3 coding DNA: TGTGCCAGCAGTGATTCCCTGACTAGCGGGGGCTACGAGCAGTACTTC.

This clone was observed once. The gene calls are TRBV5-4 and TRBJ2-3, with D possibly matching TRBD2 (6 bases). CDR3 length: 16 residues. Germline V gives CDR1 SGHNT, CDR2 YYREEE (reference sequence). Trimming removed 3 bases at V and 2 bases at J, with 16 bases between. CDR3: CASSSAGGTATDTQYF. The DNA of the CDR3 is TGTGCCAGCAGCTCGGCCGGAGGGACGGCCACAGATACGCAGTATTTT.

V usage is TRBV5-8 and J usage is TRBJ2-5; TRBD2 agrees at 13 bases. This CDR3 has 17 residues. The germline V gene encodes CDR1 SGHTS and CDR2 YDEGEE. V lost 0 bases and J lost 2; bases outside the gene matches: 4. CDR3 region: CASSLGLAGGLQETQYF. The CDR3 coding sequence is TGTGCCAGCAGCTTGGGACTAGCGGGGGGCTTACAAGAGACCCAGTACTTC.

The chain uses TRBV7-6 and TRBJ2-7; possibly TRBD1 or TRBD2 for D (6 bases each). The length of the CDR3 is 16 residues. The germline gives CDR1 SGHVS, CDR2 FNYEAQ. Trimming removed 5 bases from V and 0 bases from J, with 17 bases in between. The CDR3 reads CASSHGGGLSSYEQYF. CDR3 nucleotide sequence: TGTGCCAGCAGCCACGGGGGCGGCCTTAGCTCCTACGAGCAGTACTTC.

In nucleotides, the CDR3 is TGTGCCGGGGGACAGTTGAACACTGAAGCTTTCTTT. It yields the protein CAGGQLNTEAFF. The rearrangement uses TRBV30 and TRBJ1-1; 7 bases align to TRBD1. The ends lost 8 bases at V and 0 bases at J; junction bases unmatched: 3. Looked up from germline, CDR1 is GTSNPN and CDR2 is SVGIG (reference sequence). This CDR3 has 12 residues. Variable domain in full (rest from reference TRBV30 and TRBJ1-1): SQTIHQWPATLVQPVGSPLSLECTVEGTSNPNLYWYRQAAGRGLQLLFYSVGIGQISSEVPQNLSASRPQDRQFILSSKKLLLSDSGFYLCAGGQLNTEAFFGQGTRLTVV.

CDR3 DNA: TGTGCCAGCAGCCTGGGACTTCGAACATACGAGCAGTACTTC. Translating it yields CASSLGLRTYEQYF. V usage is TRBV7-2 and J usage is TRBJ2-7; a possible D gene is TRBD2 (6 bases). The V end lost 5 bases, the J end lost 4 bases, and 15 bases lay between the germline ends. The CDR3 is made up of 14 amino acids. From germline, CDR1 is SGHTA and CDR2 FQGNSA.

The chain carries TRBV10-1 and TRBJ2-1; D uncertain. From germline, CDR1 is WNHNN and CDR2 SYGVQD (reference sequence). The V and J ends lost 6 bases and 4 bases respectively, with 4 bases between them. CDR3 size: 11 residues. CDR3 residues: CASSGYNEQFF. DNA for the CDR3: TGCGCCAGCAGCGGGTACAATGAGCAGTTCTTC.

The rearrangement joins TRBV6-5 to TRBJ2-7; TRBD1 aligns across 7 bases. The CDR3 has 16 residues. Germline V gene data show CDR1 as MNHEY and CDR2 as SVGAGI. Trimming took 0 bases from V and 0 from J; bases not matched to a gene: 5. CDR3 residues: CASSYSRAGGSYEQYF. CDR3 DNA sequence: TGTGCCAGCAGTTACTCGAGAGCAGGGGGCTCCTACGAGCAGTACTTC.

Regarding this clone: Other DNA sequences in this specimen translate into the identical CDR3. The genes are TRBV7-2 and TRBJ1-2; D is undetermined. Germline-derived CDR1 and CDR2 are SGHTA and FQGNSA. Between the trimmed V and J ends, which lost 0 bases and 1 base, there was a span of 0 bases. This CDR3 is built from 12 residues. The CDR3 spells CASSLANYGYTF. The CDR3 DNA reads TGTGCCAGCAGCTTAGCTAACTATGGCTACACCTTC.

This clone was counted a single time. The V and J genes are TRBV5-4 and TRBJ1-1; D might be TRBD1 (5 bases). The ends were cut back, 4 bases at V and 4 bases at J, with 14 bases in the middle. Germline V gene data show CDR1 as SGHNT and CDR2 as YYREEE (reference sequence). The CDR3 spans 14 residues. For the CDR3, the DNA is TGTGCCAGCAGCCCCCCCAAGGGGAGCACTGAAGCTTTCTTT. Amino acids: CASSPPKGSTEAFF.

J is TRBJ1-4 and V is TRBV19; D is possibly TRBD1 (5 bases). Trimming pared 3 bases from V and 4 bases from J, leaving 12 bases between. The CDR3 runs to 15 residues. Germline CDR1 reads LNHDA; CDR2 reads SQIVND (reference sequence). The CDR3 bases are TGTGCCAGTAGTATGGGGCAGACGATTAATGAAAAACTGTTTTTT. It is translated as CASSMGQTINEKLFF.

Of note for this clone: Other DNA sequences from this sample encode an identical CDR3 as well. The chain carries TRBV11-2 and TRBJ2-7, with 13 bases lining up with TRBD2. The germline CDR1 and CDR2 sequences are SGHAT and FQNNGV. CDR3 size: 14 residues. The V and J ends lost 5 bases and 3 bases, in that order; junction bases with no gene match: 1. The CDR3 sequence: CASSRLAGGYEQYF. In nucleotides, the CDR3 is TGTGCCAGCAGCAGACTAGCGGGAGGCTACGAGCAGTACTTC.

The chain employs TRBV28 and TRBJ1-3; 7 positions agree with TRBD1. V shed 9 bases, J shed 0 bases, and the junction held 5 bases outside the gene matches. In germline, CDR1 is MDHEN, CDR2 SYDVKM. CDR3 length: 14 amino acids. CDR3: CARKTGSSGNTIYF. The DNA of the CDR3 is TGTGCCAGAAAGACAGGGTCCTCTGGAAACACCATATATTTT.

This rearrangement joins TRBV6-1 to TRBJ1-4, with TRBD1 matching over 7 bases. Germline V lookup: CDR1 MNHNS, CDR2 SASEGT. The CDR3 covers 15 residues. The V gene end was trimmed by 4 bases and the J gene end by 5 bases; junction bases not matched to a gene: 7. The CDR3 DNA reads as TGTGCCAGCAGTGGATCCGGGACAGCGAATGAAAAACTGTTTTTT. Translation: CASSGSGTANEKLFF.

The J gene is TRBJ2-1, the V gene TRBV5-4; either TRBD1 or TRBD2 may supply D (6 bases each). This CDR3 is 16 amino acids long. V was pared by 4 bases and J by 7 bases, with 21 bases between. Germline-derived CDR1 and CDR2 are SGHNT and YYREEE (reference sequence). The CDR3 DNA sequence: TGTGCCAGCAGCATTGGAGGGGGAAAGGATTCGAATGAGCAGTTCTTC. Amino acid sequence: CASSIGGGKDSNEQFF.

V gene TRBV7-9 combines with J gene TRBJ2-7; 10 bases match TRBD2. The CDR3 is made up of 14 amino acids. With 1 base clipped from V and 7 bases from J, the junction kept 4 bases outside the gene matches. Germline V gene lookup returns CDR1 SEHNR and CDR2 FQNEAQ (reference sequence). The chain's CDR3 is CASSLGLAGVEQYF. The CDR3 nucleotides read TGTGCCAGCAGCTTAGGTCTAGCGGGAGTTGAGCAGTACTTC. Full variable domain (remainder filled in from reference TRBV7-9 and TRBJ2-7): DTGVSQNPRHKITKRGQNVTFRCDPISEHNRLYWYRQTLGQGPEFLTYFQNEAQLEKSRLLSDRFSAERPKGSFSTLEIQRTEQGDSAMYLCASSLGLAGVEQYFGPGTRLTVT.

The J gene is TRBJ2-3, the V gene TRBV11-3; unclear D gene. The CDR3 is made up of 13 amino acids. The ends were cut back, 5 bases at V and 1 base at J, with 7 bases in the middle. Germline V gene lookup returns CDR1 SGHNT and CDR2 YENEEA. CDR3 bases: TGTGCCAGCAGCCTCCTCGGCACAGATACGCAGTATTTT. Its protein is CASSLLGTDTQYF.

The rearrangement joins TRBV7-9 to TRBJ1-2, with D maybe TRBD1 (5 bases). This CDR3 has 13 residues. Germline V gene sequence: CDR1 SEHNR, CDR2 FQNEAQ (reference sequence). Trimming cost V 6 bases and J 4 bases, with 12 bases left between them. The DNA for the CDR3 is TGTGCCAGCAGACCCCAGGGACGCTATGGCTACACCTTC. Its translation is CASRPQGRYGYTF.

This clone appeared a single time. The V and J genes are TRBV5-6 and TRBJ2-5; 14 positions match TRBD2. The V segment lost 0 bases and the J segment 5 bases; nucleotides outside the gene matches: 3. The germline gives CDR1 SGHDT, CDR2 YYEEEE. The CDR3 runs 16 residues. The CDR3 spells CASSLGLAGGRETQYF. CDR3 DNA: TGTGCCAGCAGCTTGGGACTAGCGGGGGGGCGTGAGACCCAGTACTTC. Looking up the rest from reference TRBV5-6 and TRBJ2-5 gives the full variable domain: DAGVTQSPTHLIKTRGQQVTLRCSPKSGHDTVSWYQQALGQGPQFIFQYYEEEERQRGNFPDRFSGHQFPNYSSELNVNALLLGDSALYLCASSLGLAGGRETQYFGPGTRLLVL.

The genes are TRBV25-1 and TRBJ2-1; 7 bases match TRBD2. This CDR3 spans 15 amino acids. Trimming at V came to 7 bases and at J to 7 bases, leaving 13 bases not matched to a gene. The germline CDR1 and CDR2 sequences are MGHDK and SYGVNS. The CDR3 loop is CASTPFGGRGNEQFF. The CDR3 nucleotides read TGTGCCAGCACCCCCTTCGGCGGGAGAGGGAATGAGCAGTTCTTC.

V gene TRBV19 combines with J gene TRBJ2-2; 8 nucleotides line up with TRBD1. Germline assignment: CDR1 LNHDA and CDR2 SQIVND (reference sequence). This CDR3 spans 14 amino acids. Trimming cost V 4 bases and J 6 bases; bases outside gene matches: 4. The chain's CDR3 is CASSRDRGPGELFF. The CDR3 DNA sequence: TGTGCCAGTAGTAGAGACAGGGGACCCGGGGAGCTGTTTTTT.

CDR3 coding DNA: TGTGCCAGCAGTGAATTCAATCAGCCCCAGCATTTT. This gives the protein CASSEFNQPQHF. The chain carries TRBV6-1 and TRBJ1-5, with D hard to call. CDR1 MNHNS and CDR2 SASEGT come from the germline V gene. The ends were cut back, 2 bases at V and 3 bases at J, with 2 bases in the middle. The CDR3 loop spans 12 amino acids.

The count of this clone is one. The chain has TRBV4-1 and TRBJ1-2; TRBD1 agrees at 8 bases. The ends lost 4 bases at V and 5 bases at J; junction bases unmatched: 6. Germline V gene sequence: CDR1 MGHRA, CDR2 YSYEKL. There are 14 residues in the CDR3. In DNA, the CDR3 is TGCGCCAGCAGCCCGGACAGGGTAAAGTATGGCTACACCTTC. Its protein product is CASSPDRVKYGYTF.

The chain has TRBV6-5 and TRBJ1-4; 7 positions agree with TRBD1. Trimming removed 2 bases from V and 8 bases from J; junction bases left unmatched: 8. CDR3 length: 15 residues. Germline V lookup: CDR1 MNHEY, CDR2 SVGAGI. The CDR3 is CASSYQTGDGEKLFF. As DNA, the CDR3 is TGTGCCAGCAGTTACCAAACAGGGGACGGAGAAAAACTGTTTTTT.